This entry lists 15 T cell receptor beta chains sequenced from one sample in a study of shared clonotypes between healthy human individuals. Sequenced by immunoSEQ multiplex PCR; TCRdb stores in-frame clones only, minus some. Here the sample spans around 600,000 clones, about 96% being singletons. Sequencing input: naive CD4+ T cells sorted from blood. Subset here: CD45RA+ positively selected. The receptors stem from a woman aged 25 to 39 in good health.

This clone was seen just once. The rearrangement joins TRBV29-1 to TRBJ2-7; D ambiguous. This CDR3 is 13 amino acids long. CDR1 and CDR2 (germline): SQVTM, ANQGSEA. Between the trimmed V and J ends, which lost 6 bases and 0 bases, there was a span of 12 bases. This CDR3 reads CSVQDLSSYEQYF. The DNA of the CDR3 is TGCAGCGTGCAGGACCTCAGCTCCTACGAGCAGTACTTC.

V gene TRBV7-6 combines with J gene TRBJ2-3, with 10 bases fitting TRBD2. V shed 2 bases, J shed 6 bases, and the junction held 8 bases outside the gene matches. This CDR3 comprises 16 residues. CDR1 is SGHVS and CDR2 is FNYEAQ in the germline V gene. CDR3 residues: CASSLNLAGEADTQYF. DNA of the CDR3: TGTGCCAGCAGCTTAAATCTAGCGGGAGAGGCGGATACGCAGTATTTT.

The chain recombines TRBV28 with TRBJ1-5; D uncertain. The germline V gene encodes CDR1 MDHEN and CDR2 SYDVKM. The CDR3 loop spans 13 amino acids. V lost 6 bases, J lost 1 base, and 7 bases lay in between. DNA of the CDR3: TGTGCCAGCAGAAAACAAAGCAATCAGCCCCAGCATTTT. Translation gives CASRKQSNQPQHF.

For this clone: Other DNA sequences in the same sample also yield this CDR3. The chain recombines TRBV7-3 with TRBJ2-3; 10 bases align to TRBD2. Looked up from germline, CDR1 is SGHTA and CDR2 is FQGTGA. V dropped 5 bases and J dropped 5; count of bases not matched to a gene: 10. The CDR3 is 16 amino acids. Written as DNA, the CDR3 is TGTGCCAGCAGCCCCCGGTTAGCGGGAGGCGGAGATACGCAGTATTTT. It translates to CASSPRLAGGGDTQYF.

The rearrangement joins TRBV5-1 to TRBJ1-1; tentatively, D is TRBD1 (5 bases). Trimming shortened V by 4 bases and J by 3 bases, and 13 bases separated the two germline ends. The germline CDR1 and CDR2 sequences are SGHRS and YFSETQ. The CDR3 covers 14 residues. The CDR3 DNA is TGCGCCAGCAGCGCGCGGGGGAGAGACACTGAAGCTTTCTTT. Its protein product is CASSARGRDTEAFF.

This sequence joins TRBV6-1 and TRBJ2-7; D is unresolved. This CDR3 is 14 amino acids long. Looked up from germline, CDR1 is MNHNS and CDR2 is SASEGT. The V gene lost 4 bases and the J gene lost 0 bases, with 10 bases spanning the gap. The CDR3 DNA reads TGTGCCAGCAGTGGATGGGTTGACTCCTACGAGCAGTACTTC. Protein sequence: CASSGWVDSYEQYF.

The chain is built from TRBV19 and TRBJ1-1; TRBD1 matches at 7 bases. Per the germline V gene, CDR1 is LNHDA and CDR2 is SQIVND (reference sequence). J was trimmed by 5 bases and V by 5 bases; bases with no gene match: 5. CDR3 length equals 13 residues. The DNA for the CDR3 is TGTGCCAGTAGTCCAGGGGGATGGACTGAAGCTTTCTTT. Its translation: CASSPGGWTEAFF.

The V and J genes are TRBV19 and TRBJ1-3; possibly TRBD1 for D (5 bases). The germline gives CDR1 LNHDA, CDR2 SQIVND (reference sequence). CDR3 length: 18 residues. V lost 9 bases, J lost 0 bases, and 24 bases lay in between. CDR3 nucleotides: TGTGCCAGCACCTTCGGAGGGGCGCTCCAATTCTCTGGAAACACCATATATTTT. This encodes CASTFGGALQFSGNTIYF.

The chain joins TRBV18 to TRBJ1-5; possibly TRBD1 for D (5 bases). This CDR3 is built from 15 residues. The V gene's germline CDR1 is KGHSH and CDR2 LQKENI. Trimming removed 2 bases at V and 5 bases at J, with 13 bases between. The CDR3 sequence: CASSPSWGLDQPQHF. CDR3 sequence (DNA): TGTGCCAGCTCACCATCGTGGGGACTGGATCAGCCCCAGCATTTT.

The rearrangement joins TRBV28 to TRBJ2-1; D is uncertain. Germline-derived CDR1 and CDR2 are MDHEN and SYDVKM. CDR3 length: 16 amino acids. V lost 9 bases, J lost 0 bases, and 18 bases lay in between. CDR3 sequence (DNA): TGTGCCAGTTTCCCGGAGCGTCCAAGCTCCTACAATGAGCAGTTCTTC. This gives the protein CASFPERPSSYNEQFF.

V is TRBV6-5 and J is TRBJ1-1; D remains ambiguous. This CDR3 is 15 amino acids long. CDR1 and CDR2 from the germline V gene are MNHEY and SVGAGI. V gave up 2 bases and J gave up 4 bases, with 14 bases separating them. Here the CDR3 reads CASSYQGYSFTEAFF. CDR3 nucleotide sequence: TGTGCCAGCAGTTACCAAGGTTATAGTTTCACTGAAGCTTTCTTT.

This CDR3 reads CAYQGGKLSSGNTIYF. As DNA, the CDR3 is TGTGCTTACCAGGGGGGGAAGTTGAGCTCTGGAAACACCATATATTTT. The chain employs TRBV30 and TRBJ1-3; 7 bases map to TRBD1. This CDR3 has 16 residues. Germline values: CDR1 GTSNPN, CDR2 SVGIG (reference sequence).

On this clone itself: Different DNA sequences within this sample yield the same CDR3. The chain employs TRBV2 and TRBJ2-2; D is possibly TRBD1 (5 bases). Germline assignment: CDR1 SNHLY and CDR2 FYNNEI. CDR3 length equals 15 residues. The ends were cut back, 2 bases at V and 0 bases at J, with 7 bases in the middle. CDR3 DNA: TGTGCCAGCAGTGAACAAGGGGCGAACACCGGGGAGCTGTTTTTT. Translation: CASSEQGANTGELFF.

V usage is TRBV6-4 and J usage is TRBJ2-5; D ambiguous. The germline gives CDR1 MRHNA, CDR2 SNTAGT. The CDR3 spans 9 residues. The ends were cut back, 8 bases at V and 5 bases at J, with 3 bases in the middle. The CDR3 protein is CASGETQYF. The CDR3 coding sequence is TGTGCCAGCGGGGAGACCCAGTACTTC.

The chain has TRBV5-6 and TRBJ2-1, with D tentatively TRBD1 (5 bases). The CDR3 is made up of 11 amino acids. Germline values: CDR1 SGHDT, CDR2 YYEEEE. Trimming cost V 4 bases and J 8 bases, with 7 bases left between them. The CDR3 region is CASSIQDEQFF. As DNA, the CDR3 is TGTGCCAGCAGCATACAGGATGAGCAGTTCTTC. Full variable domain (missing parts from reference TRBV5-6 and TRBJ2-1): DAGVTQSPTHLIKTRGQQVTLRCSPKSGHDTVSWYQQALGQGPQFIFQYYEEEERQRGNFPDRFSGHQFPNYSSELNVNALLLGDSALYLCASSIQDEQFFGPGTRLTVL.